The 2 T cell receptor beta chains presented below share a single source sample, sequenced in a study of T cell responses to AZD1222 COVID-19 vaccine. The assay was immunoSEQ multiplex PCR, and TCRdb's table has in-frame clones only and misses some. Of some 150,000 clones in the sample, about 91% are singletons; the top ten hold about 3.7%. The source material was peripheral blood, sampled 28 days after the second AZD1222 dose. Every receptor here comes from an adult who received the AZD1222 COVID-19 vaccine.

The chain joins TRBV6-1 to TRBJ2-1; 8 bases align to TRBD2. The CDR3 loop spans 17 amino acids. The V and J ends lost 4 bases and 2 bases, in that order; junction bases with no gene match: 10. Germline V gives CDR1 MNHNS, CDR2 SASEGT. CDR3 bases: TGTGCCAGCAGTGTACGACTGAGCGGGAGTACCTACAATGAGCAGTTCTTC. It encodes CASSVRLSGSTYNEQFF.

The chain links TRBV5-6 to TRBJ1-2; D is unresolved. CDR3 length: 13 residues. From germline, CDR1 is SGHDT and CDR2 YYEEEE. V was clipped by 5 bases and J by 0 bases, with 8 bases between them. The CDR3 spells CASRLRSNYGYTF. As DNA, the CDR3 is TGTGCCAGCAGATTAAGATCTAACTATGGCTACACCTTC.